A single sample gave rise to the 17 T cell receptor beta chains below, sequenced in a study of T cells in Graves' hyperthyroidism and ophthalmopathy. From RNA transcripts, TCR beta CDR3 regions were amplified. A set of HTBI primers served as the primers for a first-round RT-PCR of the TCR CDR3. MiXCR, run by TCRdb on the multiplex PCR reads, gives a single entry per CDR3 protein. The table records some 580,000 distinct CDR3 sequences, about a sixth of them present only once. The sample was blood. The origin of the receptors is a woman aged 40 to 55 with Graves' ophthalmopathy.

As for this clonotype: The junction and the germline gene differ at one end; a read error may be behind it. CDR3 coding DNA: TGTGCCATCAGTGAGCCCAGCCGGGGATATGCAGATACGCAGTGTTTT. Its translation is CAISEPSRGYADTQCF. This sequence joins TRBV10-3 and TRBJ2-3; weak D call: TRBD2 (5 bases). This CDR3 spans 16 amino acids. Germline CDR1 ENHRY, CDR2 SYGVKD.

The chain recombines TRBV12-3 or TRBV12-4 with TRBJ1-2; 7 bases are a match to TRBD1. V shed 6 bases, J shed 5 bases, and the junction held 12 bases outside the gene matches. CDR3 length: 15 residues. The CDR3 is CASRTSTGDWYGYTF. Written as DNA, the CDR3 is TGTGCCAGCAGAACCTCAACAGGGGACTGGTATGGCTACACCTTC.

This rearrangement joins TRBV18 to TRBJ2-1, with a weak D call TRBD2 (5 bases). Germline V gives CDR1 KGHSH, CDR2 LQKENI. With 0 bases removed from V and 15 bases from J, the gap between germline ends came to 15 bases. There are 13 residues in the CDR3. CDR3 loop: CASSPPLRSSPFF. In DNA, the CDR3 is TGTGCCAGCTCACCACCCCTACGGTCTAGCCCGTTCTTC.

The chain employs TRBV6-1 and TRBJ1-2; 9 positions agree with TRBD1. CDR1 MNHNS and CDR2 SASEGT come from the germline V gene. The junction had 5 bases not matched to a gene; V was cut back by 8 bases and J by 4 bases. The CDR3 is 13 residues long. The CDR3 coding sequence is TGTGCCAGCTCCAGGACAGGGGCCTATGGCTACACCTTC. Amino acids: CASSRTGAYGYTF.

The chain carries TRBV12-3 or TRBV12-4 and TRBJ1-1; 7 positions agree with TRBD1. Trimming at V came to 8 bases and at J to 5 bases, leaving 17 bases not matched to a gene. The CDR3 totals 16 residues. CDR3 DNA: TGTGCCAGCTCCCGGGACAGAATCCCCGAGGTTACTGAAGCTTTCTTT. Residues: CASSRDRIPEVTEAFF.

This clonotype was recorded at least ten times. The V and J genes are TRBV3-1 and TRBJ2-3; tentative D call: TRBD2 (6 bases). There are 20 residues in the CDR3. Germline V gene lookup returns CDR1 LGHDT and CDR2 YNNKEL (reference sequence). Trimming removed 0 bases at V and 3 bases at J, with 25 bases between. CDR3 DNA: TGTGCCAGCAGCCAAGAATTTTCTTGGGTTGCGTACGGGGGAACAGATACGCAGTATTTT. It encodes CASSQEFSWVAYGGTDTQYF.

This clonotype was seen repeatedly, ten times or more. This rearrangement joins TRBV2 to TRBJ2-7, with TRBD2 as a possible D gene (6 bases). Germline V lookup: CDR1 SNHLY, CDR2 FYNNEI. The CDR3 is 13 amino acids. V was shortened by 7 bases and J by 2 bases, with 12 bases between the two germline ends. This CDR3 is CASTRDSTYEQYF. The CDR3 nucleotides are TGTGCCAGCACCAGGGACTCAACCTACGAGCAGTACTTC.

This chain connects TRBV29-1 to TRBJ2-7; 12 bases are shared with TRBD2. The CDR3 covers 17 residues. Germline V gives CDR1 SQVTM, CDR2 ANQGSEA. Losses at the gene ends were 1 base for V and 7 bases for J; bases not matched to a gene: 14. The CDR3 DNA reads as TGCAGCGTTGAAGGACCCGGCGTACTAGCGGGAGGCGGGGAGCAGTACTTC. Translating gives CSVEGPGVLAGGGEQYF.

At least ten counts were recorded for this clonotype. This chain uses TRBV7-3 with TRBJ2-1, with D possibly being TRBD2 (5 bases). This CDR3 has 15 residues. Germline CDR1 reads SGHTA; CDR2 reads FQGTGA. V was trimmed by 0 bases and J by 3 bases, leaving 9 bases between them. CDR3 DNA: TGTGCCAGCAGCTTAACTAGCGCCGTCTACAATGAGCAGTTCTTC. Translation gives CASSLTSAVYNEQFF.

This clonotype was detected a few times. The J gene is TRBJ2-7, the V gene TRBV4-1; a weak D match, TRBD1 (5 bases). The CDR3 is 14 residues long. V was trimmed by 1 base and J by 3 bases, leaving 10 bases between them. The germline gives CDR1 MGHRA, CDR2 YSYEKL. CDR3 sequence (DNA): TGCGCCAGCAGCCAAGGTATCAGGGTCTACGAGCAGTACTTC. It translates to CASSQGIRVYEQYF.

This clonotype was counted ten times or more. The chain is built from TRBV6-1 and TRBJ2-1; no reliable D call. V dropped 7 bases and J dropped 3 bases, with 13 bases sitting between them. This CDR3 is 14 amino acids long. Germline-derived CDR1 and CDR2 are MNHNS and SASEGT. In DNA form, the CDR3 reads TGTGCCAGCACTGGCCGATCGGTCTACAATGAGCAGTTCTTC. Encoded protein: CASTGRSVYNEQFF.

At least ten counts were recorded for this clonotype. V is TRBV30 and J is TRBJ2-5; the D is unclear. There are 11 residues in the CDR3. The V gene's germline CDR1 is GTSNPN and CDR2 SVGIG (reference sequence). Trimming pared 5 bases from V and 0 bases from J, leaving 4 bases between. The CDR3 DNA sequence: TGTGCCTGGGGACACCAAGAGACCCAGTACTTC. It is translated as CAWGHQETQYF.

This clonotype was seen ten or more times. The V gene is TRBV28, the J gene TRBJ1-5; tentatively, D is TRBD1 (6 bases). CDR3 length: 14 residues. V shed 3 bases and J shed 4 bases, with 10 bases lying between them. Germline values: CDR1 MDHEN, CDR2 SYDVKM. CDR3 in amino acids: CASSLAGANQPQHF. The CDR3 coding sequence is TGTGCCAGCAGTTTGGCAGGGGCGAATCAGCCCCAGCATTTT.

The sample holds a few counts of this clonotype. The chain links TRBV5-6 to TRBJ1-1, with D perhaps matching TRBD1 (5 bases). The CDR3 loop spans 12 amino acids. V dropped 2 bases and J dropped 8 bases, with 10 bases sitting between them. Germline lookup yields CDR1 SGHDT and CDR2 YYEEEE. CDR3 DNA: TGTGCCAGCAGCTTCCGGGGCAGAGAAGCTTTCTTT. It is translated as CASSFRGREAFF.

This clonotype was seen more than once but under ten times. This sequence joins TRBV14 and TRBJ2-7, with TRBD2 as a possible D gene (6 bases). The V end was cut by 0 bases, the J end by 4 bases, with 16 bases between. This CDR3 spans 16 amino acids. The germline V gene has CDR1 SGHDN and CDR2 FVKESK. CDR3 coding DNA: TGTGCCAGCAGCCAAGATGAAGGGAGGCCCCTATACGAGCAGTACTTC. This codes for CASSQDEGRPLYEQYF.

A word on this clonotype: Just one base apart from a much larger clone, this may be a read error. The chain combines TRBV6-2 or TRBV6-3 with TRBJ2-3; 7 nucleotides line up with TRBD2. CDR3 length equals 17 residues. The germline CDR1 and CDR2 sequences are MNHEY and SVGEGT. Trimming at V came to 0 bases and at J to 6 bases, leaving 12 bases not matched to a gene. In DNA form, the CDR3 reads TGTGCCAGCAGTTACTCGATGGCGGGAGCCCGGGGGGATACGCAGTATTTT. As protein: CASSYSMAGARGDTQYF.

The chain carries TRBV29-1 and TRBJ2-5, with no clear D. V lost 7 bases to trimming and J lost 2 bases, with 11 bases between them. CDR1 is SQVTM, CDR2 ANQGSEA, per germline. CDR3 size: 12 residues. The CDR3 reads CSGLGLQETQYF. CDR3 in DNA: TGCAGCGGATTAGGGCTGCAAGAGACCCAGTACTTC.